This T cell receptor (beta chain) was sequenced during a study of blood T cell repertoires in COVID-19. Study details: Sources were T cells, B-cell-depleted T cells, or PBMCs; the material itself was cDNA or gDNA.

Under the authors' procedure: Nucleated cell counts were estimated from reference gene primer amplification. The repertoire was sequenced with immunoSEQ multiplex PCR; TCRdb's copy has only in-frame clones and lacks some. The V and J calls and clone size come from that table; D and trimming were worked out from the DNA. The data show over 250,000 clones, less than 90% seen once. J was trimmed by 8 bases and V by 6 bases; bases with no gene match: 12. The germline CDR1 and CDR2 sequences are MNHEY and SVGAGI. CDR3 length: 14 residues. Sequenced: peripheral blood. This chain connects TRBV6-5 to TRBJ1-2; 7 positions match TRBD1. The clonotype was recovered from a man aged 55 to 69 who had recovered from COVID-19. CDR3 sequence (DNA): TGTGCCAGCAGGGGCCTGACAGGGTATGGGGGCTACACCTTC. Its protein is CASRGLTGYGGYTF.